A single sample gave rise to the 25 T cell receptor beta chains below, sequenced in a study of T cell responses to AZD1222 COVID-19 vaccine (dated by TCRdb to the early 2020s). Receptor amplification or capture employed the immunoSEQ multiplex PCR assay. This is the immuneACCESS table as TCRdb keeps it, with only in-frame sequences that have V and J called. A part of the clones is gone; compared with another copy, unresolved V genes explain less than half, and the rest is unexplained. The sample records around 120,000 clones, about 90% of which are singletons. The top ten clones comprise around 14% of the sample. The time point label, as the study defines it: baseline before first vaccination. This material consisted of peripheral blood, taken on day 0 of AZD1222 vaccination. Source of these receptors: an adult in good health.

The chain uses TRBV13 and TRBJ1-2, with D possibly being TRBD1 (5 bases). CDR1 is PRHDT and CDR2 is FYEKMQ in the germline V gene (reference sequence). Trimming left V 2 bases short and J 7 bases short, with 11 bases between. The CDR3 is 13 residues long. The CDR3 protein is CASSLIDRSGYTF. DNA of the CDR3: TGTGCCAGCAGCTTAATAGACAGATCTGGCTACACCTTC.

The chain recombines TRBV14 with TRBJ1-3; D remains unclear. The CDR3 totals 16 residues. Germline-derived CDR1 and CDR2 are SGHDN and FVKESK. V was pared by 0 bases and J by 2 bases, with 11 bases between. The CDR3: CASSQDGYSAGNTIYF. The CDR3 DNA reads TGTGCCAGCAGCCAAGACGGGTATTCCGCTGGAAACACCATATATTTT.

The V and J genes are TRBV27 and TRBJ2-1; 9 positions match TRBD2. V trimming: 5 bases; J trimming: 3 bases; junction bases outside the gene matches: 5. The CDR3 runs 15 residues. CDR1 MNHEY and CDR2 SMNVEV come from the germline V gene (reference sequence). CDR3 in amino acids: CASSHFSGSYNEQFF. CDR3 DNA sequence: TGTGCCAGCAGTCACTTTAGCGGGAGCTACAATGAGCAGTTCTTC.

The chain employs TRBV30 and TRBJ2-7; 12 nucleotides match TRBD2. Germline loops: CDR1 GTSNPN, CDR2 SVGIG (reference sequence). V was clipped by 2 bases and J by 5 bases; unmatched bases: 4. This CDR3 is 14 amino acids long. For the CDR3, the DNA is TGTGCCTGGAGTCTTCGACTAGCGGGAGACGAGCAGTACTTC. Protein product: CAWSLRLAGDEQYF.

This sequence joins TRBV6-2 or TRBV6-3 and TRBJ2-7; 8 nucleotides agree with TRBD1. With 2 bases clipped from V and 4 bases from J, the junction kept 13 bases outside the gene matches. The CDR3 is 17 amino acids. CDR1 and CDR2 from the germline V gene are MNHEY and SVGEGT. CDR3 region: CASSYATGTGKPYEQYF. Written as DNA, the CDR3 is TGTGCCAGCAGTTACGCTACCGGGACAGGCAAACCATACGAGCAGTACTTC.

This rearrangement joins TRBV19 to TRBJ2-3, with 7 bases that match TRBD2. The CDR3 spans 15 residues. The germline V gene encodes CDR1 LNHDA and CDR2 SQIVND (reference sequence). V dropped 1 base and J dropped 2; count of bases not matched to a gene: 3. The CDR3 region has the DNA TGTGCCAGTAGTATAGGGAGCGGGAACACAGATACGCAGTATTTT. This translates into CASSIGSGNTDTQYF. The whole variable domain, remainder taken from reference TRBV19 and TRBJ2-3, is DGGITQSPKYLFRKEGQNVTLSCEQNLNHDAMYWYRQDPGQGLRLIYYSQIVNDFQKGDIAEGYSVSREKKESFPLTVTSAQKNPTAFYLCASSIGSGNTDTQYFGPGTRLTVL.

V is TRBV19 and J is TRBJ1-2, with 9 bases aligning to TRBD1. This CDR3 has 15 amino acids. Germline lookup yields CDR1 LNHDA and CDR2 SQIVND (reference sequence). V was clipped by 5 bases and J by 4 bases; unmatched bases: 8. CDR3 nucleotides: TGTGCCAGTAGTGCGCGGGACAGGGATAGCTATGGCTACACCTTC. This encodes CASSARDRDSYGYTF.

This chain connects TRBV19 to TRBJ1-2; TRBD1 matches at 11 bases. J lost 7 bases, V lost 3 bases, and 7 bases had no gene match. The germline gives CDR1 LNHDA, CDR2 SQIVND (reference sequence). The CDR3 is 15 residues long. The CDR3 loop is CASSMTGTGGFGYTF. DNA of the CDR3: TGTGCCAGTAGTATGACCGGGACAGGGGGTTTTGGCTACACCTTC.

The chain couples TRBV9 to TRBJ1-3; tentatively, D is TRBD1 (5 bases). Looked up from germline, CDR1 is SGDLS and CDR2 is YYNGEE. With 3 bases removed from V and 0 bases from J, the gap between germline ends came to 13 bases. The CDR3 is 16 residues long. The CDR3: CASSAGLVNSGNTIYF. The CDR3 DNA is TGTGCCAGCAGCGCGGGACTGGTGAACTCTGGAAACACCATATATTTT.

This clone was observed a few times. Written as DNA, the CDR3 is TGTGCCAGCAACGGATACTCCTACGAGCAGTACTTC. Translating gives CASNGYSYEQYF. The chain carries TRBV6-5 and TRBJ2-7; D remains ambiguous. In germline, CDR1 is MNHEY, CDR2 SVGAGI. This CDR3 contains 12 residues. The V and J ends lost 7 bases and 0 bases respectively, with 7 bases between them.

This clone was observed a handful of times. The chain carries TRBV4-1 and TRBJ2-7; 11 bases map to TRBD1. Germline assignment: CDR1 MGHRA and CDR2 YSYEKL. The CDR3 length is 15 residues. With 0 bases clipped from V and 6 bases from J, the junction kept 4 bases outside the gene matches. CDR3 protein: CASSQDRTGGGEQYF. CDR3 sequence (DNA): TGCGCCAGCAGCCAAGACAGGACAGGGGGCGGCGAGCAGTACTTC.

The V call is TRBV12-3 or TRBV12-4, the J call TRBJ2-3; D is unresolved. The V gene lost 3 bases and the J gene lost 4 bases, with 2 bases spanning the gap. The CDR3 covers 11 residues. The CDR3 DNA is TGTGCCAGCAGTTTGGCAGATACGCAGTATTTT. Translation gives CASSLADTQYF.

The chain joins TRBV6-2 or TRBV6-3 to TRBJ1-1, with TRBD1 matching 9 bases. The V segment lost 6 bases and the J segment 5 bases; nucleotides outside the gene matches: 7. The germline gives CDR1 MNHEY, CDR2 SVGEGT. This CDR3 region has 14 residues. Here the CDR3 DNA reads TGTGCCAGCAGCCCAGGGGACAGGGTGACTGAAGCTTTCTTT. Amino acids: CASSPGDRVTEAFF.

The rearrangement uses TRBV30 and TRBJ1-5; 7 bases are a match to TRBD1. The V gene's germline CDR1 is GTSNPN and CDR2 SVGIG (reference sequence). The CDR3 is 19 residues long. Trimming at V came to 3 bases and at J to 1 base, leaving 18 bases not matched to a gene. The CDR3 coding sequence is TGTGCCTGGAGGACCAGGGGGGGAGGGGTGAAAGGGAGCAATCAGCCCCAGCATTTT. It is translated as CAWRTRGGGVKGSNQPQHF.

The gene calls are TRBV7-2 and TRBJ1-4; D is unresolved. Germline CDR1 is SGHTA and CDR2 is FQGNSA. This CDR3 has 16 amino acids. Trimming stripped 3 bases from V and 0 bases from J, with 11 bases between. In DNA form, the CDR3 reads TGTGCCAGCAGCTTGACCCCAACAGCAACTAATGAAAAACTGTTTTTT. Protein: CASSLTPTATNEKLFF.

V gene TRBV3-1 (or the pseudogene TRBV3-2) combines with J gene TRBJ1-2; D perhaps matches TRBD1 (6 bases). Per germline, CDR1 LGHDT and CDR2 YNNKEL (reference sequence). Trimming took 3 bases from V and 3 from J, leaving 14 bases between them. The CDR3 is 15 amino acids. The DNA for the CDR3 is TGTGCCAGCAGCCACGGGGGGCGCTTCTACTATGGCTACACCTTC. Residues: CASSHGGRFYYGYTF.

The rearrangement uses TRBV12-3 or TRBV12-4 and TRBJ2-7; no reliable D call. The length of the CDR3 is 13 residues. V was pared by 1 base and J by 4 bases, with 8 bases between. The CDR3 is CASSLVDGYEQYF. The DNA for the CDR3 is TGTGCCAGCAGTTTAGTAGACGGTTACGAGCAGTACTTC.

The gene calls are TRBV13 and TRBJ1-1; D not resolved. The CDR3 contains 15 residues. The V end lost 1 base, the J end lost 1 base, and 10 bases lay between the germline ends. CDR1 is PRHDT, CDR2 FYEKMQ, per germline (reference sequence). The CDR3 loop is CASSLEGGRNTEAFF. The DNA of the CDR3 is TGTGCCAGCAGCTTAGAGGGAGGACGGAACACTGAAGCTTTCTTT.

The gene calls are TRBV7-2 and TRBJ2-2; 7 bases are a match to TRBD2. J was trimmed by 1 base and V by 6 bases; bases with no gene match: 5. The CDR3 extends over 15 amino acids. In germline, CDR1 is SGHTA, CDR2 FQGNSA. Written as DNA, the CDR3 is TGTGCCAGCAGTCCGGGACTAATGAACACCGGGGAGCTGTTTTTT. Translating it yields CASSPGLMNTGELFF.

The rearrangement uses TRBV2 and TRBJ1-2; perhaps TRBD1 as D (5 bases). The CDR3 is made up of 14 amino acids. Germline V CDR1 and CDR2: SNHLY, FYNNEI. The V end lost 3 bases, the J end lost 4 bases, and 12 bases lay between the germline ends. The CDR3 region is CASSEELGTYGYTF. As DNA, the CDR3 is TGTGCCAGCAGTGAGGAGTTAGGGACCTATGGCTACACCTTC.

V gene TRBV6-2 or TRBV6-3 combines with J gene TRBJ2-1; TRBD2 matches at 14 bases. V lost 5 bases to trimming and J lost 6 bases; unmatched junction nucleotides: 3. Germline values: CDR1 MNHEY, CDR2 SVGEGT. The CDR3 is 15 residues long. The CDR3 DNA reads as TGTGCCAGCAGTGCAGGGACTAGCGGGAGCAATGAGCAGTTCTTC. Protein product: CASSAGTSGSNEQFF.

CDR3 in DNA: TGTGCCAGCAGCTTTTCAGGAAATAATGAGCAGTTCTTC. Its protein is CASSFSGNNEQFF. The V and J genes are TRBV7-2 and TRBJ2-1; D is undetermined. CDR1 SGHTA and CDR2 FQGNSA come from the germline V gene. The V end was cut by 3 bases, the J end by 7 bases, with 10 bases between. The CDR3 length is 13 residues.

V gene TRBV5-1 combines with J gene TRBJ1-1; D remains unclear. Germline CDR1 and CDR2: SGHRS and YFSETQ. V was cut by 2 bases and J by 5 bases, with 10 bases left in between. The CDR3 has 13 amino acids. CDR3 coding DNA: TGCGCCAGCAGCTTTGATTCTGGGACTGAAGCTTTCTTT. The encoded protein is CASSFDSGTEAFF.

This clone was observed a single time. V is TRBV18 and J is TRBJ1-1; 11 nucleotides align to TRBD1. The germline V gene encodes CDR1 KGHSH and CDR2 LQKENI. The CDR3 extends over 14 amino acids. The V gene end was trimmed by 3 bases and the J gene end by 4 bases; junction bases not matched to a gene: 1. The DNA for the CDR3 is TGTGCCAGCTCACCCGGACAGGGGGCCACTGAAGCTTTCTTT. Translating it yields CASSPGQGATEAFF.

The gene calls are TRBV7-9 and TRBJ1-2; possibly TRBD1 for D (5 bases). Germline loops: CDR1 SEHNR, CDR2 FQNEAQ (reference sequence). Deletions cut 2 bases from V and 4 bases from J, with 14 bases between. This CDR3 region has 15 residues. The CDR3 coding sequence is TGTGCCAGCAGCTTAAGAACTCAGGGAGCCTATGGCTACACCTTC. Its translation: CASSLRTQGAYGYTF.